One and the same sample provided the 27 T cell receptor beta chains below, sequenced in a study of Ad26.COV2.S vaccination and SARS-CoV-2 variants (dated by TCRdb to 2020 to 2023). Libraries were constructed by the immunoSEQ multiplex PCR assay. Drawn from immuneACCESS, this table holds only the in-frame rearrangements with V and J called that TCRdb kept. Clones are partly lost; checked studies trace under half to an unresolved V gene and leave the rest unexplained. This sample comprises about 320,000 clones, about nine tenths of them detected only once. The ten largest clones capture approximately 5.8% of the sample. The treatment or condition label, read with the paper, signifies: some 19 received Ad26.COV2.S at low or high dose, single or two shots; 5 received placebo; per-sample allocation not given. Repertoires of vaccine and placebo recipients were sequenced from samples collected on day 63 after the first injection.

The sequencing here drew on peripheral blood, taken in a trial of Ad26.COV2.S vaccine versus placebo. These receptor sequences come from a person between 18 and 59 years old who received the Ad26.COV2.S COVID-19 vaccine or a placebo.

The CDR3 DNA reads TGTGCCAGCACCCGGGGGGGGAGTAGCAATCAGCCCCAGCATTTT. Protein: CASTRGGSSNQPQHF. This chain links TRBV2 with TRBJ1-5; perhaps TRBD1 as D (5 bases). This CDR3 has 15 residues. Germline CDR1 reads SNHLY; CDR2 reads FYNNEI. V shed 7 bases and J shed 0 bases, with 13 bases lying between them.

V usage is TRBV19 and J usage is TRBJ1-3, with D maybe TRBD1 (6 bases). Trimming pared 5 bases from V and 1 base from J, leaving 15 bases between. Germline lookup yields CDR1 LNHDA and CDR2 SQIVND (reference sequence). The CDR3 consists of 16 residues. The CDR3 bases are TGTGCCAGTAGTCTCGTTGGGGGCGGATCTGGAAACACCATATATTTT. Translation: CASSLVGGGSGNTIYF.

The chain couples TRBV7-6 to TRBJ2-3, with D possibly TRBD2 on 5 matching bases. The ends were cut back, 4 bases at V and 3 bases at J, with 11 bases in the middle. The CDR3 totals 14 residues. The germline gives CDR1 SGHVS, CDR2 FNYEAQ. The CDR3 sequence: CASSSRTGTDTQYF. The CDR3 coding sequence is TGTGCCAGCAGCTCCAGGACTGGGACAGATACGCAGTATTTT.

This clone showed up just once. The chain couples TRBV3-1 (or the pseudogene TRBV3-2) to TRBJ1-1; D possibly corresponds to TRBD1 (6 bases). The V and J ends lost 3 bases and 5 bases respectively, with 13 bases between them. Germline V gives CDR1 LGHDT, CDR2 YNNKEL (reference sequence). CDR3 length: 14 amino acids. The CDR3 loop reads CASSHQGFGTEAFF. CDR3 nucleotide sequence: TGTGCCAGCAGCCATCAGGGGTTTGGAACTGAAGCTTTCTTT.

The rearrangement links TRBV12-3 or TRBV12-4 to TRBJ2-3, with D possibly TRBD1 on 5 matching bases. V lost 7 bases, J lost 6 bases, and 11 bases lay in between. The CDR3 sequence is 12 residues long. CDR3 DNA: TGTGCCAGCACCCACAGGCCGGATACGCAGTATTTT. Amino acids: CASTHRPDTQYF.

This rearrangement joins TRBV29-1 to TRBJ1-1; no firm D call. This CDR3 is 13 amino acids long. Germline values: CDR1 SQVTM, CDR2 ANQGSEA. Trimming removed 6 bases from V and 1 base from J, with 12 bases in between. CDR3 sequence: CSVMLMGNTEAFF. CDR3 sequence (DNA): TGCAGCGTGATGCTTATGGGGAACACTGAAGCTTTCTTT.

The chain combines TRBV6-1 with TRBJ1-1, with D hard to call. Trimming removed 3 bases from V and 0 bases from J, with 8 bases in between. There are 14 residues in the CDR3. Germline CDR1 reads MNHNS; CDR2 reads SASEGT. CDR3 nucleotide sequence: TGTGCCAGCAGTGAGGGCCCAATGAACACTGAAGCTTTCTTT. This sequence encodes CASSEGPMNTEAFF.

The chain combines TRBV7-8 with TRBJ1-3; D is ambiguous. Looked up from germline, CDR1 is SGHVS and CDR2 is FQNEAQ. The CDR3 has 15 amino acids. Trimming cost V 1 base and J 2 bases, with 9 bases left between them. The CDR3 bases are TGTGCCAGCAGCTTAGAGGCGGTCCCTGGAAACACCATATATTTT. This encodes CASSLEAVPGNTIYF.

The genes are TRBV4-1 and TRBJ2-1; 8 bases align to TRBD2. Per germline, CDR1 MGHRA and CDR2 YSYEKL. The V gene end was trimmed by 6 bases and the J gene end by 7 bases; junction bases not matched to a gene: 8. The CDR3 runs 14 residues. CDR3 bases: TGCGCCAGCAGGGCCGGGACTAGAGAAAATGAGCAGTTCTTC. It yields the protein CASRAGTRENEQFF.

The chain has TRBV18 and TRBJ2-2; the D gene is possibly TRBD2 (6 bases). Trimming stripped 1 base from V and 6 bases from J, with 9 bases between. Germline V lookup: CDR1 KGHSH, CDR2 LQKENI. This CDR3 has 14 residues. Here the CDR3 reads CASSPRWEAGELFF. The CDR3 nucleotides read TGTGCCAGCTCACCACGGTGGGAGGCCGGGGAGCTGTTTTTT.

V is TRBV6-5 and J is TRBJ1-2; D gene ambiguous. Germline loops: CDR1 MNHEY, CDR2 SVGAGI. The CDR3 covers 13 residues. Trimming stripped 7 bases from V and 0 bases from J, with 9 bases between. The CDR3 coding sequence is TGTGCCAGCATGCTTACTTCTAACTATGGCTACACCTTC. It translates to CASMLTSNYGYTF.

The rearrangement uses TRBV12-3 or TRBV12-4 and TRBJ2-7; D call uncertain. Trimming took off 3 bases at V and 6 bases at J, with 9 bases between the two ends. This CDR3 is built from 12 residues. The CDR3 sequence: CASSLGTFEQYF. CDR3 coding DNA: TGTGCCAGCAGTTTGGGTACCTTCGAGCAGTACTTC.

Turning to this clone: The junction shows a germline mismatch at one end, possibly a read error. The rearrangement joins TRBV5-1 to TRBJ1-1; D remains ambiguous. Germline CDR1 and CDR2: SGHRS and YFSETQ. This CDR3 region has 13 residues. CDR3 in amino acids: CASSLWMKTEAFF. CDR3 bases: TGCGCCAGCAGCTTGTGGATGAAGACTGAAGCTTTCTTT.

The J gene is TRBJ2-1, the V gene TRBV2; 12 bases line up with TRBD1. This CDR3 has 16 amino acids. With V trimmed by 1 base and J by 7 bases, 5 bases remained unmatched. CDR1 is SNHLY, CDR2 FYNNEI, per germline. Here the CDR3 DNA reads TGTGCCAGCAGTGAAGAGGGGGACAGGGGGCATAATGAGCAGTTCTTC. Translated, it gives CASSEEGDRGHNEQFF. Full variable domain (missing parts from reference TRBV2 and TRBJ2-1): EPEVTQTPSHQVTQMGQEVILRCVPISNHLYFYWYRQILGQKVEFLVSFYNNEISEKSEIFDDQFSVERPDGSNFTLKIRSTKLEDSAMYFCASSEEGDRGHNEQFFGPGTRLTVL.

This chain uses TRBV11-2 with TRBJ2-3, with D possibly matching TRBD2 (7 bases). V was cut by 2 bases and J by 1 base, with 13 bases left in between. The length of the CDR3 is 16 residues. Germline-derived CDR1 and CDR2 are SGHAT and FQNNGV. The CDR3 region has the DNA TGTGCCAGCAGCTTAAGGGAGGGGGGAGGCACAGATACGCAGTATTTT. Translating gives CASSLREGGGTDTQYF.

Here the CDR3 reads CASSQGTGLNEKLFF. The CDR3 DNA is TGCGCCAGCAGCCAAGGGACAGGCCTTAATGAAAAACTGTTTTTT. This chain connects TRBV4-1 to TRBJ1-4; 7 bases are shared with TRBD1. The CDR3 length is 15 residues. V lost 1 base to trimming and J lost 4 bases; unmatched junction nucleotides: 3. Per germline, CDR1 MGHRA and CDR2 YSYEKL.

This chain links TRBV5-6 with TRBJ2-5; 7 bases are a match to TRBD2. J gave up 2 bases and V 3 bases, and 7 bases lay outside the gene matches. CDR3 size: 15 residues. Germline V lookup: CDR1 SGHDT, CDR2 YYEEEE. The CDR3 DNA sequence: TGTGCCAGCAGCTCGTGGGGGGGACTTCAAGAGACCCAGTACTTC. It specifies CASSSWGGLQETQYF.

This chain links TRBV14 with TRBJ1-2, with D possibly TRBD1 on 5 matching bases. Deletions cut 3 bases from V and 1 base from J, with 6 bases between. This CDR3 spans 13 amino acids. Germline V gene lookup returns CDR1 SGHDN and CDR2 FVKESK. The CDR3 here is CASSQGVNYGYTF. The CDR3 DNA sequence: TGTGCCAGCAGCCAGGGGGTTAACTATGGCTACACCTTC.

This chain joins TRBV4-2 and TRBJ1-6; D is uncertain. The CDR3 totals 15 residues. Trimming removed 2 bases at V and 8 bases at J, with 13 bases between. Germline V gives CDR1 LGHNA, CDR2 YNFKEQ. CDR3 in DNA: TGTGCCAGCAGCCAAATGGGCAGCAATCATTCACCCCTCCACTTT. Its translation is CASSQMGSNHSPLHF.

The chain carries TRBV5-1 and TRBJ2-5; 7 nucleotides line up with TRBD1. CDR1 is SGHRS and CDR2 is YFSETQ in the germline V gene. CDR3 length: 15 amino acids. The junction had 5 bases not matched to a gene; V was cut back by 0 bases and J by 3 bases. For the CDR3, the DNA is TGCGCCAGCAGCTTGGAGGGACAGTTGAAAGAGACCCAGTACTTC. This translates into CASSLEGQLKETQYF.

This sequence joins TRBV18 and TRBJ1-4; tentatively, D is TRBD1 (5 bases). With 1 base removed from V and 3 bases from J, the gap between germline ends came to 9 bases. Germline assignment: CDR1 KGHSH and CDR2 LQKENI. This CDR3 has 15 residues. CDR3 amino acids: CASSPQGWANEKLFF. The CDR3 nucleotides read TGTGCCAGCTCACCACAGGGGTGGGCTAATGAAAAACTGTTTTTT.

The chain joins TRBV3-1 (or the pseudogene TRBV3-2) to TRBJ2-4; possibly TRBD2 for D (7 bases). The V gene lost 6 bases and the J gene lost 8 bases, with 11 bases spanning the gap. The CDR3 runs to 12 residues. From germline, CDR1 is LGHDT and CDR2 YNNKEL (reference sequence). CDR3 nucleotides: TGTGCCAGCAGAGGGGGGGGGTACATTCAGTACTTC. Its protein is CASRGGGYIQYF.

The chain couples TRBV7-9 to TRBJ1-2; D unclear. CDR1 and CDR2 (germline): SEHNR, FQNEAQ (reference sequence). The ends were cut back, 5 bases at V and 1 base at J, with 8 bases in the middle. CDR3 length: 13 amino acids. The CDR3 sequence: CASSPGLNYGYTF. The DNA of the CDR3 is TGTGCCAGCAGCCCTGGGCTTAACTATGGCTACACCTTC.

This chain uses TRBV21-1 with TRBJ1-2; TRBD1, the D gene given by the table, was not confirmed from the DNA. TRBV21-1 is a pseudogene segment. CDR3 length equals 13 residues. The CDR3 bases are TGTGCCAGCAGACCTACAGCTAACTATGGCTACACCTTC. Its translation is CASRPTANYGYTF.

The gene calls are TRBV6-5 and TRBJ1-1; tentatively, D is TRBD1 (5 bases). Between the trimmed V and J ends, which lost 7 bases and 4 bases, there was a span of 13 bases. Per the germline V gene, CDR1 is MNHEY and CDR2 is SVGAGI. This CDR3 has 13 amino acids. The CDR3 reads CASTPWGGTEAFF. In DNA, the CDR3 is TGTGCCAGCACCCCTTGGGGGGGCACTGAAGCTTTCTTT.

V and J are TRBV18 and TRBJ1-3; no clear D gene. Trimming pared 2 bases from V and 2 bases from J, leaving 10 bases between. CDR3 length equals 15 residues. CDR1 is KGHSH and CDR2 is LQKENI in the germline V gene. The CDR3 reads CASSPSRTPGNTIYF. CDR3 DNA: TGTGCCAGCTCACCAAGCCGTACCCCTGGAAACACCATATATTTT.

With respect to this clone: Other DNA sequences in this sample translate to the same CDR3. V and J are TRBV12-3 or TRBV12-4 and TRBJ2-1, with D possibly matching TRBD1 (6 bases). The V gene lost 2 bases and the J gene lost 7 bases, with 6 bases spanning the gap. This CDR3 is built from 12 residues. CDR3 residues: CASSLRGNEQFF. The CDR3 DNA follows: TGTGCCAGCAGTTTAAGGGGGAATGAGCAGTTCTTC.